Listed below are T cell receptor beta chains from one sample, sequenced in a study of T cell responses to AZD1222 COVID-19 vaccine. Here immunoSEQ multiplex PCR was the method, and the copy in TCRdb shows in-frame clones only, minus some. This sample has under 150,000 clones, with 90% to 95% found just once. Sequences were derived from peripheral blood, sampled on day 0 of MenACWY control vaccination. The receptors shown here come from an adult in good health. The CDR3 runs from the conserved cysteine through the conserved F or W. D genes are given only for firm matches. Not every row has a clone size; where given, it reads once, few, many or a size class.

CASSGSSGTFLSYEQYF | TGTGCCAGCAGCGGCTCTAGCGGAACATTCCTCTCCTACGAGCAGTACTTC | TRBJ2-7 | . | TRBD2 | TRBV11-2
CASRSRKDPYNEQFF | TGCGCCAGCCGATCTAGGAAAGATCCCTACAATGAGCAGTTCTTC | TRBJ2-1 | . | . | TRBV5-1
CASSQDWSEAFF | TGTGCCAGCAGCCAAGATTGGTCTGAAGCTTTCTTT | TRBJ1-1 | . | . | TRBV3-1/TRBV3-2
CASSRQGQQDTQYF | TGTGCCAGCAGCCGACAGGGTCAACAAGATACGCAGTATTTT | TRBJ2-3 | once | TRBD1 | TRBV5-5
CASSLTVRSTGELFF | TGTGCCAGCAGCTTAACCGTGAGGAGCACCGGGGAGCTGTTTTTT | TRBJ2-2 | . | . | TRBV11-3
CASSLGEWVGGPDTQYF | TGCGCCAGCAGCTTGGGCGAGTGGGTGGGAGGCCCAGATACGCAGTATTTT | TRBJ2-3 | few | . | TRBV5-1
CASSTRGIRNTEAFF | TGTGCCAGTAGTACGAGGGGTATTCGGAACACTGAAGCTTTCTTT | TRBJ1-1 | . | . | TRBV19
CASRGGLNQPQHF | TGTGCCAGCAGAGGAGGGTTGAATCAGCCCCAGCATTTT | TRBJ1-5 | . | . | TRBV28
CASSLRDTSQVNTEAFF | TGCGCCAGCAGCTTACGGGACACCAGCCAAGTAAACACTGAAGCTTTCTTT | TRBJ1-1 | . | . | TRBV5-1
CASSGYGRSQPQHF | TGTGCCAGCAGTGGTTATGGTCGATCGCAGCCCCAGCATTTT | TRBJ1-5 | . | . | TRBV2
CASSSQGHEQFF | TGTGCCAGCAGTTCACAGGGCCATGAGCAGTTCTTC | TRBJ2-1 | . | . | TRBV6-5